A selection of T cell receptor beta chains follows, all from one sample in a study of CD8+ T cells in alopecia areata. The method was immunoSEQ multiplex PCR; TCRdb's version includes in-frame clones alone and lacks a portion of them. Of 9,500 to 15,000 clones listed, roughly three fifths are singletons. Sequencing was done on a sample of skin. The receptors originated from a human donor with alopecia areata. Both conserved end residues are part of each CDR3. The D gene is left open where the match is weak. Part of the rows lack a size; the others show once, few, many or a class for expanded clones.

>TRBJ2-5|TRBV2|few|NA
TGTGCCAGCATGAGGATGGAGACCCAGTACTTC
CASMRMETQYF
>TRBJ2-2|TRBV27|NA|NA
TGTGCCAGCAGTTTATGGGGCGCTTACCCCGGGGAGCTGTTTTTT
CASSLWGAYPGELFF
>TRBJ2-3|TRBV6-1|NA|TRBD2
TGTGCCAGCAGTGTTCAGCGGGAGGGAAGCACAGATACGCAGTATTTT
CASSVQREGSTDTQYF
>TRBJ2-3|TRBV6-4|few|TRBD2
TGTGCCAGCAGTGAAAGCGGGGGGGCCGATACGCAGTATTTT
CASSESGGADTQYF
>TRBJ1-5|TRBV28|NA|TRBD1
TGTGCCAGCCGACAGGGGCCCAGCAATCAGCCCCAGCATTTT
CASRQGPSNQPQHF
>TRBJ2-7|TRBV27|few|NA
TGTGCCAGCAGTTTATCGCTAGCGTCGCCTATTTACGAGCAGTACTTC
CASSLSLASPIYEQYF
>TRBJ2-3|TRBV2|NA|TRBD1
TGTGCCAGCAGTGCTCTCGGGACAGTGACCCCGGATACGCAGTATTTT
CASSALGTVTPDTQYF
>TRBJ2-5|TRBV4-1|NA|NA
TGCGCCAGCAGCCAATTACAGGGTGCAGGAGAGACCCAGTACTTC
CASSQLQGAGETQYF
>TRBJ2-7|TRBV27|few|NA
TGTGCCAGCGGCTTTCGAGAACGGACGGGACTCTTGCAGTACTTC
CASGFRERTGLLQYF
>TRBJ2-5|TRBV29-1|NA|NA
TGCAGCGTCTACGGGCAGGAGTACCAAGAGACCCAGTACTTC
CSVYGQEYQETQYF
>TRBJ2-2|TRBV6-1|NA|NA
TGTGCCAGCAAGACGGGGAACACCGGGGAGCTGTTTTTT
CASKTGNTGELFF
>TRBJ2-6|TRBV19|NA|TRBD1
TGTGCCAGTAGTATGGACCACAGGGGTTACCTTCCGGGGGCCAACGTCCTGACTTTC
CASSMDHRGYLPGANVLTF
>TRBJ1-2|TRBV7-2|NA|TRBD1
TGTGCCAGCAGCTTAGACAGGGGTCGCTACACCTTC
CASSLDRGRYTF
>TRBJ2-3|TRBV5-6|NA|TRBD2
TGTGCCAGCAGCCCGGCGGAGGGGGGAGCGGGGGTAGAAGATACGCAGTATTTT
CASSPAEGGAGVEDTQYF
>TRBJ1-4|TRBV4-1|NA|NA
TGCGCCAGCAGCCAAGATTGGGGCAGTTCTTGGTTTTCGACTAATGAAAAACTGTTTTTT
CASSQDWGSSWFSTNEKLFF
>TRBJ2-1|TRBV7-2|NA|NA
TGTGCCAGCAGCTTAGGGCGTCATGAGCAGTTCTTC
CASSLGRHEQFF
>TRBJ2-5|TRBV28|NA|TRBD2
TGTGCCAGCAGTCGGGGGGGGGCGATGGCGGAGACCCAGTACTTC
CASSRGGAMAETQYF
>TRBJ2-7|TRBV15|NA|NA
TGTGCCACCTATGCTCCCCCCCCCGAGCAGTACTTC
CATYAPPPEQYF
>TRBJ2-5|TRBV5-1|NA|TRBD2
TGCGCCAGCAGAAGAACCGGGACTACCTTCCAACAAGAGACCCAGTACTTC
CASRRTGTTFQQETQYF
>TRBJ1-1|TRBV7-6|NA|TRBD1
TGTGCCAGCAGCCAGGGGGGGAACACTGAAGCTTTCTTT
CASSQGGNTEAFF
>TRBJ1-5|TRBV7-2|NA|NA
TGTGCCAGCAGCTTAGATGGGGGCGGTCAGCCCCAGCATTTT
CASSLDGGGQPQHF
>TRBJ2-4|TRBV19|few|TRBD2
TGTGCCAGTAGTCCCGAGCGGGAGGTGGTCAAAAACATTCAGTACTTC
CASSPEREVVKNIQYF
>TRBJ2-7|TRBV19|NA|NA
TGTGGCGGGAAAATTAACGAGCAGTACTTC
CGGKINEQYF
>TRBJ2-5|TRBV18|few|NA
TGTGCCAGCTCACCACCTCCTCGCAGGGGAGATGAGACCCAGTACTTC
CASSPPPRRGDETQYF
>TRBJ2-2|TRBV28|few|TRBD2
TGTGCCAGCAGTTTATTGCGGGAGACGAACACCGGGGAGCTGTTTTTT
CASSLLRETNTGELFF
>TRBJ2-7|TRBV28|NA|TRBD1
TGTGCCAGCGGCGGGACAGGTCCCTACGAGCAGTACTTC
CASGGTGPYEQYF
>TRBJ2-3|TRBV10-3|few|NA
TGTGCCATCAGTGCCTTGGAGGATACGCAGTATTTT
CAISALEDTQYF
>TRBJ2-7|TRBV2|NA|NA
TGTGCCAGCACAAAAGAGAACCAAGGGGGGCAGTACTTC
CASTKENQGGQYF
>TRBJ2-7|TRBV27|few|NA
TGTGCCAGCAGTTTATCGTTCCAGGGCTACGAGCAGTACTTC
CASSLSFQGYEQYF
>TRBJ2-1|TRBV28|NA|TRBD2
TGTGCCAGTACTAGCGGGGGGGCCAATGAGCAGTTCTTC
CASTSGGANEQFF
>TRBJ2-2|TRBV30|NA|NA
TGTGCCTGGACCACTGACAGTCTCACCGGGGAGCTGTTTTTT
CAWTTDSLTGELFF
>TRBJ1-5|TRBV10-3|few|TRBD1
TGTGCCATCAGGGCCGGGACAGATAGCAATCAGCCCCAGCATTTT
CAIRAGTDSNQPQHF
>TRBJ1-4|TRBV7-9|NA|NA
TGTGCCAGCAGCTTAAATCGCGGGGGTTGGACGAATGAAAAACTGTTTTTT
CASSLNRGGWTNEKLFF
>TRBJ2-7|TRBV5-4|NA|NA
TGTGCCAGCAGCGAGGGCTATGGCTCCTACGAGCAGTACTTC
CASSEGYGSYEQYF
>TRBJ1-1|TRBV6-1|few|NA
TGTGCCAGCAGTGAGAGAGAGAACACTGAAGCTTTCTTT
CASSERENTEAFF